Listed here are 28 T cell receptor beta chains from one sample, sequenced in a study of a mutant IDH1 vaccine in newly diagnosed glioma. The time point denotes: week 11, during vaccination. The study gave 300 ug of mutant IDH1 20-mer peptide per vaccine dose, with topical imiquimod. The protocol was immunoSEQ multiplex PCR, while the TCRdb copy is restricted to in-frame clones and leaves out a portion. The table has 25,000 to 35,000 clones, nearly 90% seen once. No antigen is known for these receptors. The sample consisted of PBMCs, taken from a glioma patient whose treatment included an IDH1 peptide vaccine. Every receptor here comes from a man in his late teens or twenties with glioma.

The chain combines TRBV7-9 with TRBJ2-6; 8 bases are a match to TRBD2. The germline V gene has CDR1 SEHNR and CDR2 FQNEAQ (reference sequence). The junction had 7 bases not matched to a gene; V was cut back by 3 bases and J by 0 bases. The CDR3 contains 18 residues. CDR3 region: CASSFVPSGLSGANVLTF. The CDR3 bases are TGTGCCAGCAGCTTCGTCCCTAGCGGGCTCTCTGGGGCCAACGTCCTGACTTTC.

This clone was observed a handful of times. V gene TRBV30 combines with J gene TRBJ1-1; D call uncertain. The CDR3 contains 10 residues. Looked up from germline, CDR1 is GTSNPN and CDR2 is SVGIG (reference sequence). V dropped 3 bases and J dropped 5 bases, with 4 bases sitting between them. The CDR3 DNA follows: TGTGCCTGGAGGAGGACTGAAGCTTTCTTT. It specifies CAWRRTEAFF.

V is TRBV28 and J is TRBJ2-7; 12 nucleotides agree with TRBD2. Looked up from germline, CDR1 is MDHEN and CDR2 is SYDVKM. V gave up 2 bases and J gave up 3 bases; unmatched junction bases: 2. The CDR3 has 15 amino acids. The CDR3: CASSLRLAGDYEQYF. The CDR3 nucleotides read TGTGCCAGCAGTTTACGACTAGCGGGAGACTACGAGCAGTACTTC.

The CDR3 region is CASSLRRLATYNEQFF. The CDR3 coding sequence is TGTGCCAGCAGCTTAAGGCGCCTAGCCACCTACAATGAGCAGTTCTTC. V usage is TRBV7-8 and J usage is TRBJ2-1, with D maybe TRBD2 (5 bases). Trimming stripped 2 bases from V and 2 bases from J, with 13 bases between. Germline V gives CDR1 SGHVS, CDR2 FQNEAQ. The CDR3 sequence is 16 residues long.

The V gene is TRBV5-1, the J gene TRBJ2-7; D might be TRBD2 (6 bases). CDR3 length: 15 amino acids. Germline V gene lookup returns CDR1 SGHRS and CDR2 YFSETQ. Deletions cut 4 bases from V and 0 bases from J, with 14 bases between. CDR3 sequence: CASSASAGFSYEQYF. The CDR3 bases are TGCGCCAGCAGCGCTTCTGCGGGATTCTCCTACGAGCAGTACTTC.

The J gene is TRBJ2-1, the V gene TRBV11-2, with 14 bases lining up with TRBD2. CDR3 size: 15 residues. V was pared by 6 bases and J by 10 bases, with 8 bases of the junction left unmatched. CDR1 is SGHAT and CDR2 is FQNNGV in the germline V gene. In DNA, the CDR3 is TGTGCCAGCAGGGAGACTAGCGGGAGGGCCGGGGAGCAGTTCTTC. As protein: CASRETSGRAGEQFF.

The CDR3 is CASSPTLGQGNYGYTF. CDR3 DNA: TGTGCCAGCTCACCTACGCTAGGACAGGGAAACTATGGCTACACCTTC. The genes are TRBV18 and TRBJ1-2; 8 nucleotides agree with TRBD1. V was pared by 3 bases and J by 2 bases, with 8 bases of the junction left unmatched. The CDR3 is 16 residues long. CDR1 is KGHSH, CDR2 LQKENI, per germline.

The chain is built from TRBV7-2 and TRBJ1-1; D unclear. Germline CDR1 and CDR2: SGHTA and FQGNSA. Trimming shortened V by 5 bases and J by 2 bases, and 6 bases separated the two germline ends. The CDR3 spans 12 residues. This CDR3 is CASSAHNTEAFF. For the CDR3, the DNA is TGTGCCAGCAGCGCCCATAACACTGAAGCTTTCTTT.

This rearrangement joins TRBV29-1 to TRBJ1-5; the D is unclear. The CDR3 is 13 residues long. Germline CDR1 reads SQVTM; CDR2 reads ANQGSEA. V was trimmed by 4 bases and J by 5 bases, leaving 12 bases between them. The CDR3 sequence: CSVALDADQPQHF. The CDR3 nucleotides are TGCAGCGTTGCGCTAGACGCGGATCAGCCCCAGCATTTT.

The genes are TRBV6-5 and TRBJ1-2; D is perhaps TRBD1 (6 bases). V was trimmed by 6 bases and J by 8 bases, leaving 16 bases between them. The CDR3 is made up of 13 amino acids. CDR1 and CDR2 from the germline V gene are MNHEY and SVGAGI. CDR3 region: CASSATGAEGYTF. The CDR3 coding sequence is TGTGCCAGCAGCGCGACAGGCGCCGAGGGCTACACCTTC.

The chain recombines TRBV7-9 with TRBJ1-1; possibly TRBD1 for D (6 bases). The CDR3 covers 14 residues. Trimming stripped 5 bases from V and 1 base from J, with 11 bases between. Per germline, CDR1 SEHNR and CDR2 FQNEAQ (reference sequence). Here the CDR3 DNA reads TGTGCCAGCAGCCGAGGACAGCCGAACACTGAAGCTTTCTTT. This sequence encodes CASSRGQPNTEAFF.

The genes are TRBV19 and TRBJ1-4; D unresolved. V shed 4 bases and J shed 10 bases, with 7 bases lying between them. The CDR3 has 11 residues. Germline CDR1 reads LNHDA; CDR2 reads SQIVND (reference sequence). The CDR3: CASSSAGKLFF. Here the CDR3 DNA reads TGTGCCAGTAGTAGCGCAGGAAAACTGTTTTTT.

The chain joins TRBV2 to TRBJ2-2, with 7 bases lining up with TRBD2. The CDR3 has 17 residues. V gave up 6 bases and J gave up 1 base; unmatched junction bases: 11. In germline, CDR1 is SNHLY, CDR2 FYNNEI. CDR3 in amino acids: CASSDPWGGRNTGELFF. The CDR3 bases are TGTGCCAGCAGCGACCCCTGGGGCGGGAGGAACACCGGGGAGCTGTTTTTT.

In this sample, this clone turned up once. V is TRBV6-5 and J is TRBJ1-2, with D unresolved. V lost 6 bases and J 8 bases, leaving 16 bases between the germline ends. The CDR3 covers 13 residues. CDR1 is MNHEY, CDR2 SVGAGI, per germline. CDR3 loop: CASRRLKADGYTF. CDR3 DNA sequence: TGTGCCAGCAGAAGACTTAAGGCAGACGGCTACACCTTC.

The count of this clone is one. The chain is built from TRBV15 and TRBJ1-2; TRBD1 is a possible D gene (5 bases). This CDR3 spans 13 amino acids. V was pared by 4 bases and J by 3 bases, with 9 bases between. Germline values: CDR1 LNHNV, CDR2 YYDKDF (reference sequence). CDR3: CATSKQGDYGYTF. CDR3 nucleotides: TGTGCCACCAGCAAGCAGGGCGACTATGGCTACACCTTC.

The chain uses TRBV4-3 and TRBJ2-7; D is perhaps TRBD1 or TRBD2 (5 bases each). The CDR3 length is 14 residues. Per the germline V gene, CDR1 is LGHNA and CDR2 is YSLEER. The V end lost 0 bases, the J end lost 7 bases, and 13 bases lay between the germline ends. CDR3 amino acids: CASSQDMRGGEQYF. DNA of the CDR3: TGCGCCAGCAGCCAAGATATGAGGGGCGGAGAGCAGTACTTC.

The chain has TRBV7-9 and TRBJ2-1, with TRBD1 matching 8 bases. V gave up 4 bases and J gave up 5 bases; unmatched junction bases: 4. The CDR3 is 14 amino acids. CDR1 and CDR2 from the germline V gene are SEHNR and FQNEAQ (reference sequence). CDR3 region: CASSSGDRHNEQFF. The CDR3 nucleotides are TGTGCCAGCAGCTCTGGGGACAGGCACAATGAGCAGTTCTTC. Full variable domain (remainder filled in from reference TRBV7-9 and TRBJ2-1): DTGVSQNPRHKITKRGQNVTFRCDPISEHNRLYWYRQTLGQGPEFLTYFQNEAQLEKSRLLSDRFSAERPKGSFSTLEIQRTEQGDSAMYLCASSSGDRHNEQFFGPGTRLTVL.

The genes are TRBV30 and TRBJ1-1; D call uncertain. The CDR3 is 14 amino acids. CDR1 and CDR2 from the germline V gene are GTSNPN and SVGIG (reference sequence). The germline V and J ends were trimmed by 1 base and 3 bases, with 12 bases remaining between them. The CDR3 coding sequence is TGTGCCTGGAGTGCTCGTCTGGCGGACACTGAAGCTTTCTTT. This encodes CAWSARLADTEAFF. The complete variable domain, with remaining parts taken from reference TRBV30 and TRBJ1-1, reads SQTIHQWPATLVQPVGSPLSLECTVEGTSNPNLYWYRQAAGRGLQLLFYSVGIGQISSEVPQNLSASRPQDRQFILSSKKLLLSDSGFYLCAWSARLADTEAFFGQGTRLTVV.

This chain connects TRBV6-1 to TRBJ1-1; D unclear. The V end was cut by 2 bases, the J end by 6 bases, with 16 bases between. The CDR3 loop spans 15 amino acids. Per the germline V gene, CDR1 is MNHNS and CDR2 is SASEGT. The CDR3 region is CASSEWRGRRAEAFF. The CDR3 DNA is TGTGCCAGCAGTGAATGGCGAGGTAGGAGGGCTGAAGCTTTCTTT.

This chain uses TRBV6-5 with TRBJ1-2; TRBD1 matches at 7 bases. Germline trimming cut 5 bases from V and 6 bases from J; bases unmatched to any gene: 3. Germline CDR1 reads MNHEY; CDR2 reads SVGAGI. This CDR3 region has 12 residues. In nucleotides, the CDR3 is TGTGCCAGCAGTCAGGGGGGTGATGGCTACACCTTC. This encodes CASSQGGDGYTF.

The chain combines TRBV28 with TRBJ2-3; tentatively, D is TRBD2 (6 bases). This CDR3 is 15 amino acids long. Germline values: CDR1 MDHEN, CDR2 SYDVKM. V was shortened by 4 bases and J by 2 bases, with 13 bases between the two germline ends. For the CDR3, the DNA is TGTGCCAGCAGTTCCCATAGCGGCGTCACAGATACGCAGTATTTT. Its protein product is CASSSHSGVTDTQYF.

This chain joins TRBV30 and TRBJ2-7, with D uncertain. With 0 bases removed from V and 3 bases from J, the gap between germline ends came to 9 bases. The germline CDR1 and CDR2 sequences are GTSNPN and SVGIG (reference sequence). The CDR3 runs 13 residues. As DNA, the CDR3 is TGTGCCTGGAGTGTAGACGTGCTCTACGAGCAGTACTTC. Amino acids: CAWSVDVLYEQYF. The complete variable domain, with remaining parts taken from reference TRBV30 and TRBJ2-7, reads SQTIHQWPATLVQPVGSPLSLECTVEGTSNPNLYWYRQAAGRGLQLLFYSVGIGQISSEVPQNLSASRPQDRQFILSSKKLLLSDSGFYLCAWSVDVLYEQYFGPGTRLTVT.

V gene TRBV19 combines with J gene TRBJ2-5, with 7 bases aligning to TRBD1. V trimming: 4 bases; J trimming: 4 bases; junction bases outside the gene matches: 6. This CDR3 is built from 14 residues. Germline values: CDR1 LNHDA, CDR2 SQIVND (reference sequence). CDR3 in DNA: TGTGCCAGTAGTAGCACAGGGGTCTCAGAGACCCAGTACTTC. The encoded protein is CASSSTGVSETQYF.

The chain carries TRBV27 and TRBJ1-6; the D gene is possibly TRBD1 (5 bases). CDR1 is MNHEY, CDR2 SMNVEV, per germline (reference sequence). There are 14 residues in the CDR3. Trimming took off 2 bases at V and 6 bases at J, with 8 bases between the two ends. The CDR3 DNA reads TGTGCCAGCAGTTTACAGGGCTCTAATTCACCCCTCCACTTT. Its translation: CASSLQGSNSPLHF.

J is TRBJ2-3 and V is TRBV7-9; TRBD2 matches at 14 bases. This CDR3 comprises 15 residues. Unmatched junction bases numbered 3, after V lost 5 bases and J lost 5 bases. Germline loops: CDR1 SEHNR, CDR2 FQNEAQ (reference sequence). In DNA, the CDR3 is TGTGCCAGCAGCCAAGGACTAGCGGGAGGAGATACGCAGTATTTT. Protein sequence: CASSQGLAGGDTQYF.

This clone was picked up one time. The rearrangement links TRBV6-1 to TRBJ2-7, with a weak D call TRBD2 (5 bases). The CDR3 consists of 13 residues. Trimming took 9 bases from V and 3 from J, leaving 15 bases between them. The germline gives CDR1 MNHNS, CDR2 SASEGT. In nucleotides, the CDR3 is TGTGCCAGTGGGAAGGAGGTGGGCTACGAGCAGTACTTC. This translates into CASGKEVGYEQYF.

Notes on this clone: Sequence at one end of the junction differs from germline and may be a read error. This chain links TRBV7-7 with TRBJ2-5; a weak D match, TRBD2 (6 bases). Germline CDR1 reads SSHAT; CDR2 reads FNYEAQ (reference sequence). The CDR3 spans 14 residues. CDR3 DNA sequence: TGTGCTAGCAGCTTAGCGGCAGGGAGGGAGACCCAGTACTTC. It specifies CASSLAAGRETQYF.

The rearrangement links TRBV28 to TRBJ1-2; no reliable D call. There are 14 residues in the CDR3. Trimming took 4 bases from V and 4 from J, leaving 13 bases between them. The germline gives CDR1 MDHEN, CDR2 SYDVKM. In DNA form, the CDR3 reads TGTGCCAGCAGTTACTCCACCCAAACCTATGGCTACACCTTC. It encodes CASSYSTQTYGYTF.